These 10 T cell receptor beta chains came from one sample sequenced in a study of vaccination and CD4 T cells after COVID-19. As for treatment: roughly 10-day PBMC culture with coronavirus spike peptide pools or control peptides (ViraFEST assay). Their cognate antigens are unknown. Researchers used the Oncomine TCR Beta short-read assay to sequence DNA from cultured CD4+ T cells. Each CDR3 protein is one row after TCRdb ran MiXCR on the PCR reads. The table includes about 15,000 distinct CDR3 sequences, over 40% detected once. Material: CD4+ T cells from blood, cultured in vitro, obtained before SARS-CoV-2 vaccination. The receptors were gathered from a human donor who received a COVID-19 vaccine.

The sample holds a few counts of this clonotype. This chain links TRBV24-1 with TRBJ1-5; weak D call: TRBD1 (6 bases). The germline V gene has CDR1 KGHDR and CDR2 SFDVKD. This CDR3 is 13 amino acids long. V shed 5 bases and J shed 2 bases, with 6 bases lying between them. The CDR3 sequence: CATSGQGNQPQHF. DNA of the CDR3: TGTGCCACCAGTGGACAGGGCAATCAGCCCCAGCATTTT.

This rearrangement joins TRBV21-1 to TRBJ1-1; the table names TRBD1, a call not compared with the DNA. TRBV21-1 is described as a pseudogene. The CDR3 has 16 amino acids. The CDR3 sequence: CASSTRTGEEATEAFF. The CDR3 bases are TGTGCCAGCAGCACCCGGACAGGGGAGGAAGCCACTGAAGCTTTCTTT.

This CDR3 reads CASTLDRGTEAFF. CDR3 in DNA: TGTGCCAGCACCCTGGACAGGGGCACTGAAGCTTTCTTT. This chain connects TRBV12-3 or TRBV12-4 to TRBJ1-1, with 9 bases aligning to TRBD1. V shed 7 bases and J 4 bases; nucleotides not matched to a gene: 4. The CDR3 covers 13 residues.

The chain recombines TRBV30 with TRBJ2-2; 13 bases line up with TRBD2. The length of the CDR3 is 15 residues. V was pared by 0 bases and J by 6 bases, with 1 base of the junction left unmatched. The germline V gene has CDR1 GTSNPN and CDR2 SVGIG (reference sequence). CDR3 region: CAWSVTSGGAGELFF. CDR3 nucleotide sequence: TGTGCCTGGAGTGTCACTAGCGGGGGGGCCGGGGAGCTGTTTTTT. Looking up the rest from reference TRBV30 and TRBJ2-2 gives the full variable domain: SQTIHQWPATLVQPVGSPLSLECTVEGTSNPNLYWYRQAAGRGLQLLFYSVGIGQISSEVPQNLSASRPQDRQFILSSKKLLLSDSGFYLCAWSVTSGGAGELFFGEGSRLTVL.

The chain employs TRBV14 and TRBJ1-6; D might be TRBD1 (6 bases). CDR1 and CDR2 (germline): SGHDN, FVKESK. This CDR3 region has 15 residues. V was clipped by 2 bases and J by 9 bases, with 14 bases between them. The CDR3 region is CASSQIAGGSSPLHF. The CDR3 DNA sequence: TGTGCCAGCAGCCAAATTGCGGGGGGCAGTTCACCCCTCCACTTT.

This chain links TRBV6-2 or TRBV6-3 with TRBJ1-2, with 11 nucleotides matching TRBD1. Germline-derived CDR1 and CDR2 are MNHEY and SVGEGT. The CDR3 loop spans 13 amino acids. The J segment lost 7 bases and the V segment lost 7 bases, leaving 5 bases of the junction unmatched. The CDR3 loop is CASKPGTGGGYTF. The CDR3 DNA reads as TGTGCCAGCAAGCCTGGGACAGGGGGTGGCTACACCTTC.

This clonotype appeared once. The chain recombines TRBV11-1 with TRBJ2-7; 7 nucleotides match TRBD2. The CDR3 is made up of 13 amino acids. Germline V CDR1 and CDR2: SGHAT, FQDESV (reference sequence). With V trimmed by 3 bases and J by 5 bases, 4 bases remained unmatched. The CDR3 reads CASSLGGDHEQYF. The CDR3 region has the DNA TGTGCCAGCAGCTTGGGGGGGGACCACGAGCAGTACTTC.

This clonotype was observed a few times. This rearrangement joins TRBV24-1 to TRBJ2-3, with TRBD2 matching over 9 bases. The CDR3 consists of 16 residues. V shed 1 base and J 3 bases; nucleotides not matched to a gene: 4. Germline V gene lookup returns CDR1 KGHDR and CDR2 SFDVKD. CDR3 amino acids: CATSDFTSGGTDTQYF. Written as DNA, the CDR3 is TGTGCCACCAGTGATTTCACCAGCGGGGGGACAGATACGCAGTATTTT.

The chain couples TRBV5-4 to TRBJ1-2, with no clear D. From germline, CDR1 is SGHNT and CDR2 YYREEE (reference sequence). The CDR3 is 14 residues long. V lost 5 bases and J lost 6, with 17 bases in between. The CDR3 sequence: CASRGRLRVDGYTF. The CDR3 nucleotides read TGTGCCAGCAGAGGACGCCTCCGGGTGGATGGCTACACCTTC.

The chain combines TRBV24-1 with TRBJ2-7; 9 bases are shared with TRBD1. The CDR3 covers 14 residues. V shed 7 bases and J 2 bases; nucleotides not matched to a gene: 5. The germline CDR1 and CDR2 sequences are KGHDR and SFDVKD. The DNA for the CDR3 is TGTGCCACCAGGCGGACAGGGGCCACCTACGAGCAGTACTTC. Protein sequence: CATRRTGATYEQYF.